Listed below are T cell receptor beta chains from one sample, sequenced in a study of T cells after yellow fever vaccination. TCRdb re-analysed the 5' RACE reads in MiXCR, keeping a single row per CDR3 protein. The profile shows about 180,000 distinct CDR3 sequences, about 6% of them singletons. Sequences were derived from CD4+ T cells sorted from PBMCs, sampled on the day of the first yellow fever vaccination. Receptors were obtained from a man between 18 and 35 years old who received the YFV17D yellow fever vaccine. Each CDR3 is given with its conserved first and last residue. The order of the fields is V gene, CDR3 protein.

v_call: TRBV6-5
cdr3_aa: CASSYSMRSGNTIYF

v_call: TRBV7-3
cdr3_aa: CASSLFVAGDTEAFF

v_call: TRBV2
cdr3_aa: CASSESVQETQYF

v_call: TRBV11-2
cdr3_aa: CASSFTGTLEDTQYF

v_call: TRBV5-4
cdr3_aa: CASSSRTSGNPSTDTQYF

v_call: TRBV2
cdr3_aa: CASSGAGQPLYNEQFF

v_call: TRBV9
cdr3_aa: CASSVAPPAGQFF

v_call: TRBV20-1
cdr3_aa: CSASLSSGGPQETQYF

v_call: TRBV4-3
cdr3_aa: CASSQALAGNEQFF

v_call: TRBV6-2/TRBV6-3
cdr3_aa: CASSYGTSGSDEQFF

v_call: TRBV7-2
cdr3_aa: CASSLGGHYEQYF

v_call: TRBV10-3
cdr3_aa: CAISERDTQYF

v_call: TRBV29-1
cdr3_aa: CSVGGMAKQFF

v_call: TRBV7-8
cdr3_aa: CASSLGRAAKNIQYF

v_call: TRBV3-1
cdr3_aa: CASSQATRGHTDTQYF

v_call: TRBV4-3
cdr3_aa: CASSQDIGSGANVLTF

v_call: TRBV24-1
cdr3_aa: CATQGLAGARNTGELFF

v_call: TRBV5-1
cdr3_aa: CASSLGDAGELFF

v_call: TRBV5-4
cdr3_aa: CASADSSDTQYF

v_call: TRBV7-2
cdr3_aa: CASSQLAGGYNEQFF

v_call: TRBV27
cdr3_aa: CASSLRFNYGYTF

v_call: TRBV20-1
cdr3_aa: CSALLQAGAPYNEKFF

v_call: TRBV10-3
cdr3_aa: CAISETGRAEAFF

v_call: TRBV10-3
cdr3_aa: CAIFDDRGPYEQYF

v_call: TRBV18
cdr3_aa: CASSPSRGSTETQYF

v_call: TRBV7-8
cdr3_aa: CASSLGVADTNEQYF

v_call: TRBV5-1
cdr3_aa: CASSPGGLNEKLFF

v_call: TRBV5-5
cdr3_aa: CASSLARTGGAGYGYTF

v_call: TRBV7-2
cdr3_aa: CASSLAGLAGSDTQYF

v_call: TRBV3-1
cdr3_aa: CASSQEGGHQPQHF

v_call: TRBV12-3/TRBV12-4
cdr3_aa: CASKGQTGGAETQYF

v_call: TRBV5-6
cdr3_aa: CASSLDRVFDGYTF

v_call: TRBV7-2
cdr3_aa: CASSFLGPWNEKLFF

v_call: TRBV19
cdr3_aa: CASSIVSSGDTEAFF

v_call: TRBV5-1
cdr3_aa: CASSLASRYNEQFF

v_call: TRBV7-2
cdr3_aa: CASSLSPSGGGYSYEQYF

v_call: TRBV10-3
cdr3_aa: CAISGLANQETQYF

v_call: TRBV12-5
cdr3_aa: CASGFTGHSKNSYEQYF

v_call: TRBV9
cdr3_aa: CASSLTATSGAGELFF

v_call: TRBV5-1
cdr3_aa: CASSPPPDRGRGYTF

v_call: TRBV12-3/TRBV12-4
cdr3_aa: CASSPDRETQPQHF